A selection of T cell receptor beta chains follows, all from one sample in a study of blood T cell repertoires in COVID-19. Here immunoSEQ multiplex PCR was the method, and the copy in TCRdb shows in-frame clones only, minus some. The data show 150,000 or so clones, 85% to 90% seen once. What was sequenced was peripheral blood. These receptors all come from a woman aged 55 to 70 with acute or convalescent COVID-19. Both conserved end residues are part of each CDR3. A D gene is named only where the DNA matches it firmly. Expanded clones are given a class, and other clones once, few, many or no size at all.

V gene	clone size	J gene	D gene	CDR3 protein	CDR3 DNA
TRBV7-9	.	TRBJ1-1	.	CASSRSAGTNTEAFF	TGTGCCAGCAGCCGTTCCGCGGGGACGAACACTGAAGCTTTCTTT
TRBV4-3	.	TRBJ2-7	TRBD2	CASSQAAGGPSYEQYF	TGCGCCAGCAGCCAAGCGGCGGGGGGACCCTCCTACGAGCAGTACTTC
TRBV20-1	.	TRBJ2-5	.	CSAERSQTQYF	TGCAGTGCTGAGCGCTCACAGACCCAGTACTTC
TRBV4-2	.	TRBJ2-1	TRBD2	CASSPTNLAGGDNEQFF	TGTGCCAGCAGCCCCACCAACCTAGCGGGGGGTGACAATGAGCAGTTCTTC
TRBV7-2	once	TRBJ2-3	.	CASSFSRDTQYF	TGTGCCAGCAGCTTCTCTAGGGATACGCAGTATTTT
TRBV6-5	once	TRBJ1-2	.	CASSYGQGLVEGYTF	TGTGCCAGCAGTTACGGGCAGGGGTTGGTAGAGGGCTACACCTTC
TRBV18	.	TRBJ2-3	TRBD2	CASSPALAGGTDTQYF	TGTGCCAGCTCACCTGCGCTTGCGGGGGGCACAGATACGCAGTATTTT
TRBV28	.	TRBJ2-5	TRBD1	CASSRDSRYQETQYF	TGTGCCAGCAGCCGGGACAGCCGGTACCAAGAGACCCAGTACTTC
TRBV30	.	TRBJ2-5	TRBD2	CAWSELVAGAQETQYF	TGTGCCTGGAGTGAGTTGGTAGCGGGGGCCCAAGAGACCCAGTACTTC
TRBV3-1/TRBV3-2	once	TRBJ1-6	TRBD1	CASSQGQGARSPLHF	TGTGCCAGCAGCCAAGGGCAGGGGGCCCGCTCACCCCTCCACTTT
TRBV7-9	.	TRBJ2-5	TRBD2	CASSSGAGGQETQYF	TGTGCCAGCAGCTCCGGGGCGGGGGGTCAAGAGACCCAGTACTTC
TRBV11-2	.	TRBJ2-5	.	CASSLDLRQTQYF	TGTGCCAGCAGCTTAGATCTACGCCAGACCCAGTACTTC
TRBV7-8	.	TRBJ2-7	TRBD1	CASSTGGFSSYEQYF	TGTGCCAGCTCGACAGGGGGCTTCAGCTCCTACGAGCAGTACTTC
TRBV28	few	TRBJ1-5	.	CASSSGAINQPQHF	TGTGCCAGCAGCAGCGGGGCGATAAATCAGCCCCAGCATTTT
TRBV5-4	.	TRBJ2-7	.	CASSSLAGSPPYEQYF	TGTGCCAGCAGCTCGTTAGCAGGGTCCCCTCCCTACGAGCAGTACTTC
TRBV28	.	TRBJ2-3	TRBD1	CASGQGSTDTQYF	TGTGCCAGTGGACAGGGAAGCACAGATACGCAGTATTTT
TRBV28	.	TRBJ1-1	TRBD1	CASRPGRGTTEAFF	TGTGCCAGCAGACCGGGCAGGGGGACCACTGAAGCTTTCTTT
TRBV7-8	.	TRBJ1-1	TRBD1	CASSLSGQLMNTEAFF	TGTGCCAGCAGCTTATCGGGACAGCTCATGAACACTGAAGCTTTCTTT
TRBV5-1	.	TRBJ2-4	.	CASSVNPNSLAKNIQYF	TGCGCCAGCAGCGTCAACCCGAACTCCTTAGCCAAAAACATTCAGTACTTC
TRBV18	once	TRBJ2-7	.	CASSPEGYEQYF	TGTGCCAGCTCACCGGAGGGATACGAGCAGTACTTC
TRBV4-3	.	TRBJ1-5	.	CASSQDLTGKGQPQHF	TGCGCCAGCAGCCAAGATTTAACAGGGAAGGGTCAGCCCCAGCATTTT
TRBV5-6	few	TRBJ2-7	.	CASSPGVTYEQYF	TGTGCCAGCAGCCCCGGAGTTACCTACGAGCAGTACTTC
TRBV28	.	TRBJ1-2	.	CASSSPFLTGPHYGYTF	TGTGCCAGCAGTTCCCCGTTCCTGACAGGCCCCCACTATGGCTACACCTTC
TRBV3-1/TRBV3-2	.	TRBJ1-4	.	CASSLSATNEKLFF	TGTGCCAGCAGCCTTAGTGCAACTAATGAAAAACTGTTTTTT
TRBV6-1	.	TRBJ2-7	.	CASSDTYEQYF	TGTGCCAGCAGTGATACCTACGAGCAGTACTTC
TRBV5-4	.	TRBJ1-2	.	CASSSREMGYGYTF	TGTGCCAGCAGCTCCAGGGAAATGGGCTATGGCTACACCTTC
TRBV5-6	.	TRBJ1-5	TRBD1	CASSLGENRGLGNQPQHF	TGTGCCAGCAGCTTAGGGGAAAACAGGGGATTGGGCAATCAGCCCCAGCATTTT